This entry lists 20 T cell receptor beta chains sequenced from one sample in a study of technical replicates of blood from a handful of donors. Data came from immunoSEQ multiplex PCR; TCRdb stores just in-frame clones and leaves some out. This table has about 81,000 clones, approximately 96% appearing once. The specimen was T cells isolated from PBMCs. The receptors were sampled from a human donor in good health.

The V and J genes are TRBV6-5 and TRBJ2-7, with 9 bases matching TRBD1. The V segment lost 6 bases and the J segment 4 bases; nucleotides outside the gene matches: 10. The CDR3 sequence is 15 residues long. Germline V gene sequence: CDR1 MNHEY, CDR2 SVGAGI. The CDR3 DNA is TGTGCCAGCAGGGAGGGACAGGGCATCGGTTACGAGCAGTACTTC. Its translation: CASREGQGIGYEQYF.

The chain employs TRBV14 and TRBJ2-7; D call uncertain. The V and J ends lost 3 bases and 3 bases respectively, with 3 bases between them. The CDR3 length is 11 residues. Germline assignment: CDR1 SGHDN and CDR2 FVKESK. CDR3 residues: CASSHNYEQYF. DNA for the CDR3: TGTGCCAGCAGCCACAACTACGAGCAGTACTTC.

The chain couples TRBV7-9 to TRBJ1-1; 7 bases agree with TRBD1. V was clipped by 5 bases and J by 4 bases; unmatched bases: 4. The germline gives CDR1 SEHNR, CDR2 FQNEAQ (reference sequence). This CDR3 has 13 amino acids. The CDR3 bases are TGTGCCAGCAGCCCCAGGGGGAGCACTGAAGCTTTCTTT. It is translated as CASSPRGSTEAFF. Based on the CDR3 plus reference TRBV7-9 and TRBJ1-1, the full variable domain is DTGVSQNPRHKITKRGQNVTFRCDPISEHNRLYWYRQTLGQGPEFLTYFQNEAQLEKSRLLSDRFSAERPKGSFSTLEIQRTEQGDSAMYLCASSPRGSTEAFFGQGTRLTVV.

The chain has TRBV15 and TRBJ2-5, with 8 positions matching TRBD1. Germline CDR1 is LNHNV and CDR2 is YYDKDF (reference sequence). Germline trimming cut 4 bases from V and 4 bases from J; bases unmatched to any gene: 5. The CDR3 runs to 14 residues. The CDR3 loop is CATSKTGTGETQYF. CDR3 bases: TGTGCCACCAGCAAGACCGGGACAGGAGAGACCCAGTACTTC.

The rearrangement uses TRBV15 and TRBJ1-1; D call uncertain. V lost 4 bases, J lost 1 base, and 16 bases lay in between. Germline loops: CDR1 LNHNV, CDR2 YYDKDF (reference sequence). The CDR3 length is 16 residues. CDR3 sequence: CATSIRHVGPNTEAFF. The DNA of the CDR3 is TGTGCCACCAGCATCCGCCACGTTGGGCCGAACACTGAAGCTTTCTTT. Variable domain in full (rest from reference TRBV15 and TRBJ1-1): DAMVIQNPRYQVTQFGKPVTLSCSQTLNHNVMYWYQQKSSQAPKLLFHYYDKDFNNEADTPDNFQSRRPNTSFCFLDIRSPGLGDTAMYLCATSIRHVGPNTEAFFGQGTRLTVV.

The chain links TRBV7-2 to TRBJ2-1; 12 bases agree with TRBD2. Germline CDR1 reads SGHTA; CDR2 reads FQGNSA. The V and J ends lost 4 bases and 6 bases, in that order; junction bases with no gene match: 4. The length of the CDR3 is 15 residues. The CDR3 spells CASSWGLAGFNEQFF. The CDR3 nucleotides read TGTGCCAGCAGCTGGGGACTAGCGGGCTTCAATGAGCAGTTCTTC. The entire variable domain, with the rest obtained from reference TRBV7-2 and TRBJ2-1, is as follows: GAGVSQSPSNKVTEKGKDVELRCDPISGHTALYWYRQSLGQGLEFLIYFQGNSAPDKSGLPSDRFSAERTGGSVSTLTIQRTQQEDSAVYLCASSWGLAGFNEQFFGPGTRLTVL.

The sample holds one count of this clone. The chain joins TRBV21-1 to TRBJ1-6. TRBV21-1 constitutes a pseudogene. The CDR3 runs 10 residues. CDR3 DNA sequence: TGTGCCAGCTCCTCCCCACCCCTCCACTTT. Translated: CASSSPPLHF.

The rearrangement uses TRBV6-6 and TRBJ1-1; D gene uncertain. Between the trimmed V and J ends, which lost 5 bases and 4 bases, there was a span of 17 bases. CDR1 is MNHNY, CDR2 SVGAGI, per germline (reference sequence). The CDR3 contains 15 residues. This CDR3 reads CASSLLGVFVTEAFF. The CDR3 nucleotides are TGTGCCAGCAGTCTACTCGGGGTGTTCGTCACTGAAGCTTTCTTT.

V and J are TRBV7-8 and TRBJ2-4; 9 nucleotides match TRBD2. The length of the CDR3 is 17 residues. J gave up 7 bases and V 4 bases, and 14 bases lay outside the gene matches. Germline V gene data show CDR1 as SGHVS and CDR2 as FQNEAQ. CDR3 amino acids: CASSSSSGIPIGNIQYF. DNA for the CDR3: TGTGCCAGCAGCTCTTCTAGCGGGATACCAATCGGGAACATTCAGTACTTC.

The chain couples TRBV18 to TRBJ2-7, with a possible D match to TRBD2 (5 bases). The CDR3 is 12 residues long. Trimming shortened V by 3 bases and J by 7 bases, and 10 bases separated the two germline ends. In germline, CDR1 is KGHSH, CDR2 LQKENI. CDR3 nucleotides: TGTGCCAGCTCACCTAGGTCGGGGGAGCAGTACTTC. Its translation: CASSPRSGEQYF.

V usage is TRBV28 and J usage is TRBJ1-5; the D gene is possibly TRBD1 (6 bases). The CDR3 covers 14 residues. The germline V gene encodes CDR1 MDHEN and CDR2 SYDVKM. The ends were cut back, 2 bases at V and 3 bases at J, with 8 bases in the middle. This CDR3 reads CASSLQGNNQPQHF. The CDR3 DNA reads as TGTGCCAGCAGTTTACAGGGGAACAATCAGCCCCAGCATTTT. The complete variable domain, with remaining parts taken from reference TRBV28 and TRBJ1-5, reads DVKVTQSSRYLVKRTGEKVFLECVQDMDHENMFWYRQDPGLGLRLIYFSYDVKMKEKGDIPEGYSVSREKKERFSLILESASTNQTSMYLCASSLQGNNQPQHFGDGTRLSIL.

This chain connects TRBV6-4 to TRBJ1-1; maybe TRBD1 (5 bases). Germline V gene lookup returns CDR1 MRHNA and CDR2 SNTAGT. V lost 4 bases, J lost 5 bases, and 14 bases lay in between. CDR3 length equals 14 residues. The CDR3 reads CASSGSEGRTEAFF. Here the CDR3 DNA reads TGTGCCAGCAGTGGCTCGGAGGGGAGAACTGAAGCTTTCTTT.

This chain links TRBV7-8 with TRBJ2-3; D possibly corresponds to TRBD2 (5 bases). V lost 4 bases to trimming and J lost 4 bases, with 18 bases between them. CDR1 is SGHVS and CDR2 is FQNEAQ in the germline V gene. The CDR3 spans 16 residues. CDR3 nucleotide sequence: TGTGCCAGCAGCTCCCCCTCCGGGGTCTTAGCAGATACGCAGTATTTT. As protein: CASSSPSGVLADTQYF.

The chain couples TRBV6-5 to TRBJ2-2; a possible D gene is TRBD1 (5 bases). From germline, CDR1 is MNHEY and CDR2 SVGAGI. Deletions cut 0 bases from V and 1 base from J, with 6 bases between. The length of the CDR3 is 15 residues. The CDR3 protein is CASSYSGQNTGELFF. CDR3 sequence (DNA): TGTGCCAGCAGTTACTCAGGACAGAACACCGGGGAGCTGTTTTTT.

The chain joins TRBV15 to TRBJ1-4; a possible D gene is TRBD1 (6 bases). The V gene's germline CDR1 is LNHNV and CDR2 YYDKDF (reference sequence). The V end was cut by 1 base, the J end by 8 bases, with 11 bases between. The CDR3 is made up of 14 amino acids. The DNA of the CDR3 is TGTGCCACCAGCAGAGGACAGGTGGGGGAAAAACTGTTTTTT. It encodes CATSRGQVGEKLFF.

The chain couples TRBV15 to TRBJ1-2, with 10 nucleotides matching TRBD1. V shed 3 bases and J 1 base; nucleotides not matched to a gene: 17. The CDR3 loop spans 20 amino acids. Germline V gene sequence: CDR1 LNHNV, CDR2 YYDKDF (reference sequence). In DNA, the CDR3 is TGTGCCACCAGCAGTGGCGCTTTGTTTGTGGGGACAGGGGTTAACTATGGCTACACCTTC. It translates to CATSSGALFVGTGVNYGYTF.

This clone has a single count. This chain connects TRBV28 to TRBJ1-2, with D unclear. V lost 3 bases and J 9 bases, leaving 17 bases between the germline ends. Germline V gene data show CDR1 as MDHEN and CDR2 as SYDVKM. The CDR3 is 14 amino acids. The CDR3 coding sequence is TGTGCCAGCAGTTTGGCCCCCCAGGATAGAAGCTACACCTTC. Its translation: CASSLAPQDRSYTF.

CDR3 nucleotide sequence: TGCAGCGTTGTGGGGGCCATGAACACTGAAGCTTTCTTT. As protein: CSVVGAMNTEAFF. This sequence joins TRBV29-1 and TRBJ1-1, with D perhaps TRBD1 (6 bases). The germline V gene has CDR1 SQVTM and CDR2 ANQGSEA. V was trimmed by 4 bases and J by 0 bases, leaving 9 bases between them. This CDR3 spans 13 amino acids.

CDR3 in amino acids: CASRSPGQGALGYTF. In DNA form, the CDR3 reads TGTGCCAGCAGATCTCCGGGACAGGGGGCTCTGGGCTACACCTTC. The chain joins TRBV27 to TRBJ1-2, with TRBD1 matching over 12 bases. This CDR3 region has 15 residues. Germline V lookup: CDR1 MNHEY, CDR2 SMNVEV (reference sequence). The ends lost 6 bases at V and 8 bases at J; junction bases unmatched: 10.

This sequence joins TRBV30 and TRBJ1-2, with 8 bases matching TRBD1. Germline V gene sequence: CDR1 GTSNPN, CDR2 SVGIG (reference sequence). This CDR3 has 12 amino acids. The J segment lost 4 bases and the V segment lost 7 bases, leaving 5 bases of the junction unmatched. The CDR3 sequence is CAYRGNFYGYTF. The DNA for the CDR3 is TGTGCCTACAGGGGGAATTTCTATGGCTACACCTTC.